This is a list of T cell receptor beta chains from one sample in a study of post-analysis software for immune sequencing data. TCRdb used MiXCR to reprocess the PCR reads, holding one entry per CDR3 protein. This table has about 430,000 distinct CDR3 sequences, approximately 39% appearing once. Sequencing input: blood. These TCRs come from a girl aged 2 to 9 with multiple sclerosis. Both conserved end residues are part of each CDR3. Each record gives: D gene, J gene, CDR3 length, V gene, clone size, CDR3 DNA, CDR3 protein. A D gene is named only where the DNA matches it firmly. Where a row states a size, it is once, few, many or the class of an expanded clone; other rows omit it.

>NA|TRBJ2-4|17|TRBV20-1|NA
TGCAGTGCTGGAGATGATGGATACGCCTTTGCCAAAAACATTCAGTACTTC
CSAGDDGYAFAKNIQYF
>NA|TRBJ2-3|15|TRBV3-1|NA
TGTGCCAGCAGCCAGCCCTTTGGGAGCACAGATACGCAGTATTTT
CASSQPFGSTDTQYF
>NA|TRBJ1-5|14|TRBV5-1|NA
TGCGCCAGCAGTTTTGGGGGAGAGCATCAGCCCCAGCATTTT
CASSFGGEHQPQHF
>NA|TRBJ1-5|16|TRBV5-5|NA
TGTGCCAGCAGCTTGGTAATGTGGGGGGGCAATCGGCCCCAGCATTTT
CASSLVMWGGNRPQHF
>TRBD1|TRBJ1-1|13|TRBV6-5|few
TGTGCCAGCAGTTCGGACAGGGTCACTGAAGCTTTCTTT
CASSSDRVTEAFF
>NA|TRBJ2-5|15|TRBV7-2|NA
TGTGCCAGCAGCTTAGCCCGGACTACCAAAGAGACCCAGTACTTC
CASSLARTTKETQYF
>NA|TRBJ2-7|12|TRBV10-3|NA
TGTGCCATCAGTGGTAAGGGAGGCGAGCAGTACTTC
CAISGKGGEQYF
>TRBD2|TRBJ2-7|13|TRBV7-6|NA
TGTGCCAGCAGTCCGGGACCGCGGGGGGAGCAGTACTTC
CASSPGPRGEQYF
>NA|TRBJ1-3|15|TRBV9|NA
TGTGCCAGCAGCGTAGCTGGGAGCTCTGGAAACACCATATATTTT
CASSVAGSSGNTIYF
>TRBD2|TRBJ2-7|17|TRBV3-1|once
TGTGCCAGCAGCCAAGGAGGCGCTAGCGGGAGAGGAAACGAGCAGTACTTC
CASSQGGASGRGNEQYF
>NA|TRBJ1-4|14|TRBV5-1|NA
TGCGCCAGCAGCTTAGGGGAGGGATTTGAAAAACTGTTTTTT
CASSLGEGFEKLFF
>NA|TRBJ1-5|13|TRBV3-1|NA
TGTGCCAGCAGCGATAGTCCTCGGCAGCCCCAGCATTTT
CASSDSPRQPQHF
>NA|TRBJ1-6|16|TRBV5-1|NA
TGCGCCAGCAGCTTGGTAATACAGCAACGCGGTTCACCCCTCCACTTT
CASSLVIQQRGSPLHF
>NA|TRBJ1-4|11|TRBV20-1|few
TGCAGTGCTCACCGGGCCGAAAAACTGTTTTTT
CSAHRAEKLFF
>NA|TRBJ1-5|15|TRBV12-3/TRBV12-4|few
TGTGCCAGCAGCCCCATCTACGGGAGCAATCAGCCACAGCATTTT
CASSPIYGSNQPQHF
>NA|TRBJ2-1|14|TRBV28|NA
TGTGCCAGCAGTTTTGCTCAGGTACACAATGAGCAGTTCTTC
CASSFAQVHNEQFF
>TRBD1|TRBJ2-7|15|TRBV7-8|NA
TGTGCCAGCAGCGAAGAAGGGACAGCCTCCTACGAGCAGTACTTC
CASSEEGTASYEQYF
>TRBD2|TRBJ2-1|18|TRBV9|NA
TGTGCCAGCAGCGTCTCTGGTGGGACTAGCGGGTCCTACAATGAGCAGTTCTTC
CASSVSGGTSGSYNEQFF